This T cell receptor (beta chain) was sequenced in a study of tumor-infiltrating lymphocytes in primary liver carcinoma. Germline DNA was extracted alongside blood RNA, which was obtained from unsorted whole blood. Sampling before surgery obtained around 4.4 milliliters of peripheral blood. A primer in the constant region served to generate TCR beta cDNA from approximately 500 ng of total RNA. What produced the TCR beta libraries was three nested multiplex PCR rounds using slightly modified ARM-PCR. TCRdb passed the multiplex PCR reads through MiXCR, listing each CDR3 protein once. Counted here are more than 150,000 distinct CDR3 sequences, around 60% occurring once; the ten biggest clones make up 72%. The source is a man aged 35-49 years with primary liver carcinoma and hepatitis B virus infection. Sequenced sample: peripheral blood.

DNA for the CDR3: TGTGCCAGCAGCCCTAGTGTGGGAGGAGGCGAGCAGTACTTC. It encodes CASSPSVGGGEQYF. The rearrangement joins TRBV4-2 to TRBJ2-7, with a weak D call TRBD2 (6 bases). CDR3 size: 14 residues. Germline V gene data show CDR1 as LGHNA and CDR2 as YNFKEQ. The germline V and J ends were trimmed by 4 bases and 6 bases, with 16 bases remaining between them.